The present entry profiles one TCR beta chain with its context. Its antigen is currently unknown. This sample was taken from a study of cytomegalovirus exposure and HLA in healthy donors. PCR primers comprised 60 Vbeta and 13 Jbeta primers. This table comes from immunoSEQ multiplex PCR, and its TCRdb copy is limited to in-frame clones, with some not included. Recorded for this sample: 65,000 to 85,000 clones. Findings of the study overall: Among TCR sequences, most were rare, though some public TCRs appeared in many donors. Earlier analysis found most TCR beta V segments productive about 87% or about 30% of the time. One variant, a missense change in DCLRE1C, was linked in a later analysis to TCR beta V- and J-gene trimming.

The CDR3 loop spans 16 amino acids. CDR1 and CDR2 from the germline V gene are SGDLS and YYNGEE. Trimming removed 0 bases at V and 0 bases at J, with 10 bases between. This sequence originates from a female donor in good health and CMV-seropositive. The chain combines TRBV9 with TRBJ2-1; D unclear. Sequencing was carried out using PBMCs. Written as DNA, the CDR3 is TGTGCCAGCAGCGTAGTCGACTTCCCCTCCTACAATGAGCAGTTCTTC. Translation gives CASSVVDFPSYNEQFF.